The subject of this entry is one T cell receptor (beta chain). This CDR3 contains 16 residues. Germline CDR1 PRHDT, CDR2 FYEKMQ (reference sequence). Trimming cost V 2 bases and J 1 base; bases outside gene matches: 3. TCRdb keeps only in-frame clones here, not all; method: immunoSEQ multiplex PCR. Here the sample spans about 60,000 clones, more than 90% being singletons. The sample belongs to a study of cytomegalovirus exposure and HLA in healthy donors. The clonotype comes from a man in his late teens or twenties in good health and CMV-seronegative. This chain links TRBV13 with TRBJ2-2; 8 nucleotides align to TRBD2. Sequencing was carried out using PBMCs. CDR3 sequence reads: CASSLTAGGNTGELFF. The CDR3 DNA reads TGTGCCAGCAGCTTAACCGCGGGGGGGAACACCGGGGAGCTGTTTTTT.